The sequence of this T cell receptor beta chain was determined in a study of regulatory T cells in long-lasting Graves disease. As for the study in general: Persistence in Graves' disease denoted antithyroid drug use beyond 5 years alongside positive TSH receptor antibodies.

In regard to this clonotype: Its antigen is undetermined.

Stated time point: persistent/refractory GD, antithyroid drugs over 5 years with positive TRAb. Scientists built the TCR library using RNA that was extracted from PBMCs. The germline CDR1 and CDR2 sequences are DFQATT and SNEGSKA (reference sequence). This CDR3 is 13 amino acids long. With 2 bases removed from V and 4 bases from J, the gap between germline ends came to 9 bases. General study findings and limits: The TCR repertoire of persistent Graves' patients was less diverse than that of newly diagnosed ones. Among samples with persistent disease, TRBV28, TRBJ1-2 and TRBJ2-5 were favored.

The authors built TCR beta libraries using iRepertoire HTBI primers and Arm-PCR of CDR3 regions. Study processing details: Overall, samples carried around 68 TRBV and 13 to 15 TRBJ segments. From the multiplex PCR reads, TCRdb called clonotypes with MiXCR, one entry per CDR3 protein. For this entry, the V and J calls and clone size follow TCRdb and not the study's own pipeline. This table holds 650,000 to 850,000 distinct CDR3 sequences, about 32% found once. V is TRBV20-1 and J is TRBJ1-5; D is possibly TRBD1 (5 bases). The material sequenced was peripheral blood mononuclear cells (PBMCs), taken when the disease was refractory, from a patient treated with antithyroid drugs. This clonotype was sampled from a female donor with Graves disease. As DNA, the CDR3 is TGCAGTGCTAGATTAGGGGTTAATCAGCCCCAGCATTTT. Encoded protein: CSARLGVNQPQHF.